This TCR beta chain was identified during a study of cytomegalovirus exposure and HLA in healthy donors. PCR employed 60 Vbeta and 13 Jbeta primers. This table comes from immunoSEQ multiplex PCR, and its TCRdb copy is limited to in-frame clones, with some not included. Of approximately 110,000 clones detected, 80% appear once; the ten largest clones hold more than 0.2%. CDR1 and CDR2 from the germline V gene are LGHNA and YSLEER. The CDR3 consists of 15 residues. Trimming at V came to 3 bases and at J to 5 bases, leaving 7 bases not matched to a gene. Sequenced input: PBMCs. The chain combines TRBV4-3 with TRBJ1-1, with 9 bases fitting TRBD1. This TCR derives from a man over 45 in good health and CMV-seronegative. Here the CDR3 reads CASSHGDRGRTEAFF. CDR3 DNA: TGCGCCAGCAGCCACGGTGACAGGGGGAGGACTGAAGCTTTCTTT.